Following are 21 T cell receptor beta chains from one sample sequenced in a study of Ad26.COV2.S vaccination and SARS-CoV-2 variants. Libraries were prepared by immunoSEQ multiplex PCR; TCRdb keeps only in-frame clonotypes and omits some of them. The profile shows around 320,000 clones, about 82% of them singletons. Specified treatment: roughly 19 received Ad26.COV2.S at low or high dose, single or two shots; about 5 received placebo; per-sample allocation not given. The study sampled participants on day 63 after the first vaccine or placebo injection. The input for sequencing was peripheral blood, taken in a trial of Ad26.COV2.S vaccine versus placebo. Receptors originate from a person between 18 and 65 years old who received the Ad26.COV2.S COVID-19 vaccine or a placebo.

The chain recombines TRBV9 with TRBJ1-4; 8 bases line up with TRBD1. The germline gives CDR1 SGDLS, CDR2 YYNGEE. The CDR3 consists of 17 residues. V lost 4 bases, J lost 8 bases, and 16 bases stayed unmatched. The CDR3: CASSPTTATGDDEKLFF. CDR3 coding DNA: TGTGCCAGCAGCCCTACGACAGCGACAGGGGACGACGAAAAACTGTTTTTT.

J is TRBJ2-3 and V is TRBV28; 9 bases map to TRBD1. Germline V gene sequence: CDR1 MDHEN, CDR2 SYDVKM. The CDR3 has 15 amino acids. J was trimmed by 4 bases and V by 3 bases; bases with no gene match: 5. For the CDR3, the DNA is TGTGCCAGCAGTTTTTTAACAGGGGGCGCAGATACGCAGTATTTT. This translates into CASSFLTGGADTQYF.

The V gene is TRBV30, the J gene TRBJ1-6; no definite D call. This CDR3 contains 14 residues. Germline CDR1 is GTSNPN and CDR2 is SVGIG (reference sequence). The germline V and J ends were trimmed by 3 bases and 10 bases, with 16 bases remaining between them. CDR3 coding DNA: TGTGCCTGGAGGTCAGGTCTAAACGGCTCACCCCTCCACTTT. This encodes CAWRSGLNGSPLHF.

Comments on this clone: The junction and the germline gene differ at one end; a read error may be behind it. V usage is TRBV6-6 and J usage is TRBJ1-2, with 8 positions matching TRBD1. The CDR3 contains 13 residues. Germline V lookup: CDR1 MNHNY, CDR2 SVGAGI (reference sequence). The CDR3 region is CASSYGDRGRANF. The CDR3 DNA is TGTGCCAGCAGTTACGGAGACAGGGGTCGGGCCAACTTC.

This clone was detected only a few times. The V gene is TRBV5-5, the J gene TRBJ1-2; a possible D gene is TRBD1 (5 bases). Deletions cut 0 bases from V and 1 base from J, with 10 bases between. Germline V gene data show CDR1 as SGHKS and CDR2 as YYEKEE (reference sequence). The CDR3 totals 15 residues. The CDR3 sequence is CASSLAQGSNYGYTF. The CDR3 nucleotides read TGTGCCAGCAGCTTGGCGCAGGGTAGTAACTATGGCTACACCTTC.

There are a few counts of this clone. The chain combines TRBV6-5 with TRBJ2-7; possible D gene TRBD1, 5 bases. The V and J ends lost 8 bases and 3 bases respectively, with 8 bases between them. The CDR3 extends over 11 amino acids. The germline CDR1 and CDR2 sequences are MNHEY and SVGAGI. In nucleotides, the CDR3 is TGTGCCAGCGACAGAGGCTACGAGCAGTACTTC. It translates to CASDRGYEQYF.

V gene TRBV7-8 combines with J gene TRBJ1-2; D remains ambiguous. From germline, CDR1 is SGHVS and CDR2 FQNEAQ. This CDR3 spans 13 amino acids. With 3 bases removed from V and 6 bases from J, the gap between germline ends came to 11 bases. CDR3 amino acids: CASSFGYADGYTF. The DNA of the CDR3 is TGTGCCAGCAGCTTTGGGTATGCCGATGGCTACACCTTC.

The CDR3 DNA reads as TGCAGCGCCGAGGGGGGTAAGGTTGGAGAGACCCAGTACTTC. Protein sequence: CSAEGGKVGETQYF. The V gene is TRBV29-1, the J gene TRBJ2-5; D may match TRBD1 or TRBD2 (6 bases each). CDR3 size: 14 residues. Trimming removed 7 bases at V and 4 bases at J, with 19 bases between. CDR1 and CDR2 from the germline V gene are SQVTM and ANQGSEA.

The gene calls are TRBV5-6 and TRBJ1-2, with D unresolved. The length of the CDR3 is 15 residues. V lost 1 base and J lost 2, with 12 bases in between. The V gene's germline CDR1 is SGHDT and CDR2 YYEEEE. DNA of the CDR3: TGTGCCAGCAGCTTGATCGGCAGCCTAAACTATGGCTACACCTTC. Its translation is CASSLIGSLNYGYTF.

The chain couples TRBV21-1 to TRBJ2-1; TRBD1, as called in the table, went unchecked against the DNA. TRBV21-1 is recorded as a pseudogene. This CDR3 contains 16 residues. CDR3 residues: CASSKSTALRNNEQFF. CDR3 DNA sequence: TGTGCCAGCAGCAAATCGACAGCCCTAAGGAACAATGAGCAGTTCTTC.

A remark on this clone: This clone may be a read error of a much larger clone one base away. The V gene is TRBV12-3 or TRBV12-4, the J gene TRBJ1-6, with D possibly being TRBD1 (5 bases). The CDR3 is 13 residues long. V was shortened by 2 bases and J by 7 bases, with 6 bases between the two germline ends. CDR3 sequence reads: CASSLKGNSPLHF. CDR3 DNA: TGTGCCAGCAGTTTAAAGGGGAATTCACCCCTCCACTTT.

This clone was detected only once. Other DNA sequences in the same sample also yield this CDR3. The chain has TRBV5-1 and TRBJ2-3, with no clear D. The CDR3 is made up of 14 amino acids. Per the germline V gene, CDR1 is SGHRS and CDR2 is YFSETQ. V lost 0 bases, J lost 0 bases, and 5 bases lay in between. The chain's CDR3 is CASSLGASTDTQYF. In nucleotides, the CDR3 is TGCGCCAGCAGCTTGGGAGCGAGCACAGATACGCAGTATTTT.

The chain joins TRBV5-4 to TRBJ2-1; 11 bases agree with TRBD2. Trimming at V came to 4 bases and at J to 8 bases, leaving 8 bases not matched to a gene. Germline V gene data show CDR1 as SGHNT and CDR2 as YYREEE (reference sequence). This CDR3 region has 15 residues. The CDR3 nucleotides are TGTGCCAGCAGCCGAACTAGCGGGGGTGAGGATGAGCAGTTCTTC. It encodes CASSRTSGGEDEQFF.

This clone was seen a handful of times. The rearrangement uses TRBV4-2 and TRBJ1-2; maybe TRBD1 (6 bases). This CDR3 has 17 amino acids. Germline CDR1 reads LGHNA; CDR2 reads YNFKEQ. With 1 base removed from V and 7 bases from J, the gap between germline ends came to 22 bases. CDR3 sequence reads: CASSQGSLTGDLGGYTF. The CDR3 DNA reads TGTGCCAGCAGCCAAGGGTCTCTGACAGGAGACCTTGGTGGCTACACCTTC.

The J gene is TRBJ2-7, the V gene TRBV7-9; TRBD1 agrees at 9 bases. With 1 base clipped from V and 5 bases from J, the junction kept 3 bases outside the gene matches. This CDR3 has 14 residues. Germline V gives CDR1 SEHNR, CDR2 FQNEAQ (reference sequence). The CDR3 reads CASSLGGQGNEQYF. For the CDR3, the DNA is TGTGCCAGCAGCTTAGGCGGACAGGGGAACGAGCAGTACTTC.

This chain uses TRBV28 with TRBJ1-6, with D possibly being TRBD1 (5 bases). The ends were cut back, 3 bases at V and 2 bases at J, with 11 bases in the middle. CDR3 length equals 16 residues. From germline, CDR1 is MDHEN and CDR2 SYDVKM. The CDR3 nucleotides read TGTGCCAGCAGTTTGGTGGCGGGACCCTATAATTCACCCCTCCACTTT. Translation: CASSLVAGPYNSPLHF.

The chain is built from TRBV9 and TRBJ2-6; possibly TRBD1 for D (6 bases). Germline V gene data show CDR1 as SGDLS and CDR2 as YYNGEE. Between the trimmed V and J ends, which lost 1 base and 0 bases, there was a span of 17 bases. The CDR3 spans 19 residues. The CDR3 nucleotides read TGTGCCAGCAGCGTACAGGGGATTACTGTGCACTCTGGGGCCAACGTCCTGACTTTC. Its protein product is CASSVQGITVHSGANVLTF.

The J gene is TRBJ2-3, the V gene TRBV29-1, with D tentatively TRBD2 (7 bases). V gave up 8 bases and J gave up 2 bases, with 23 bases separating them. CDR1 is SQVTM, CDR2 ANQGSEA, per germline. The CDR3 has 16 amino acids. CDR3 DNA: TGCAGCCTGTGGGGGGGGCAGGACGTGAACACAGATACGCAGTATTTT. It is translated as CSLWGGQDVNTDTQYF.

This clone was counted a single time. The V and J genes are TRBV7-8 and TRBJ1-6; unclear D gene. CDR1 is SGHVS, CDR2 FQNEAQ, per germline. This CDR3 comprises 15 residues. Trimming left V 3 bases short and J 8 bases short, with 14 bases between. CDR3 in amino acids: CASSLPVGPDSPLHF. The CDR3 region has the DNA TGTGCCAGCAGCTTGCCGGTGGGTCCCGATTCACCCCTCCACTTT.

This chain connects TRBV5-1 to TRBJ1-1, with 7 bases fitting TRBD1. The CDR3 totals 14 residues. Germline CDR1 SGHRS, CDR2 YFSETQ. V shed 0 bases and J 7 bases; nucleotides not matched to a gene: 6. The CDR3 DNA is TGCGCCAGCAGCTTGGGGACAGGTGCGGATGAAGCTTTCTTT. It specifies CASSLGTGADEAFF.

This chain uses TRBV19 with TRBJ1-2; D remains ambiguous. Trimming shortened V by 9 bases and J by 5 bases, and 13 bases separated the two germline ends. The CDR3 totals 12 residues. CDR1 is LNHDA and CDR2 is SQIVND in the germline V gene (reference sequence). CDR3 sequence (DNA): TGTGCCAGCTCTGAGGGCCGGTATGGCTACACCTTC. Protein sequence: CASSEGRYGYTF.